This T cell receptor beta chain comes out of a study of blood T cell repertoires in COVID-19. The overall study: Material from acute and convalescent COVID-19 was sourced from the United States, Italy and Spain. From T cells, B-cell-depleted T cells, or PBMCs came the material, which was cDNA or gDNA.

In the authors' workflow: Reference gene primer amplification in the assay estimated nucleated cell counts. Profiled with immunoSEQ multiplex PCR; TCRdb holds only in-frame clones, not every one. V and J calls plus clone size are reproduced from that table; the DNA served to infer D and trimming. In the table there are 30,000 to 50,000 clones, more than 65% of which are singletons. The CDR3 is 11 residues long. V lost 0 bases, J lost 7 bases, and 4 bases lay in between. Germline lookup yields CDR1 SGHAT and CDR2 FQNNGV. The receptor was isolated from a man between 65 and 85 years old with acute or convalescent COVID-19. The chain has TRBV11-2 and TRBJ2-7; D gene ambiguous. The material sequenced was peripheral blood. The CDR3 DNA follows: TGTGCCAGCAGCTTAGATCGGGAGCAGTACTTC. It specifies CASSLDREQYF.